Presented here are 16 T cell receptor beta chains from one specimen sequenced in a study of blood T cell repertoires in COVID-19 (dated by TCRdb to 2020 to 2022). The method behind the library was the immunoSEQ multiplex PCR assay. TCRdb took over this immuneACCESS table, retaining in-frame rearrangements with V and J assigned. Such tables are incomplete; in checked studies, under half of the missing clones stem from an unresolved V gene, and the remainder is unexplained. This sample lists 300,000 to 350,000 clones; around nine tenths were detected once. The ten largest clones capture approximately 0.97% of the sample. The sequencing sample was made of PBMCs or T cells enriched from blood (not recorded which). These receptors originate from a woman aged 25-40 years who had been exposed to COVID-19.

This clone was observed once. CDR3 region: CASSLTMAGSRETQYF. The CDR3 DNA is TGTGCCAGCAGCTTGACCATGGCCGGGAGTAGGGAGACCCAGTACTTC. The chain employs TRBV13 and TRBJ2-5; D might be TRBD2 (6 bases). CDR3 size: 16 residues. V shed 3 bases and J shed 5 bases, with 19 bases lying between them. Germline CDR1 reads PRHDT; CDR2 reads FYEKMQ (reference sequence).

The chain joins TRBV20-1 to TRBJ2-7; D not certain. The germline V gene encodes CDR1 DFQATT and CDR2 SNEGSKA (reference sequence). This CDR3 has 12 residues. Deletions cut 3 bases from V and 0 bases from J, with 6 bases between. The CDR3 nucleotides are TGCAGTGCTAGTAGAGGCTCCTACGAGCAGTACTTC. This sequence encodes CSASRGSYEQYF.

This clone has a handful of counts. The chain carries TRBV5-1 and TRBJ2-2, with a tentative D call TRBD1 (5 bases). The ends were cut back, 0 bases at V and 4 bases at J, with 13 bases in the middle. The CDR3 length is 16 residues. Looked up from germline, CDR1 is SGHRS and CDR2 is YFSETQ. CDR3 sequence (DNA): TGCGCCAGCAGCTTGGGGCCAGGGTCAGGCACCGGGGAGCTGTTTTTT. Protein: CASSLGPGSGTGELFF.

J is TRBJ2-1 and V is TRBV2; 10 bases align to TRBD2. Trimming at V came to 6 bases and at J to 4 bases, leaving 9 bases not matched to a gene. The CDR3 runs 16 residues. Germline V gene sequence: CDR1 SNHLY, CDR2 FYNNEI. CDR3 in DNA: TGTGCCAGCAGCGTCCCTAGCGGGAGAGGGTACAATGAGCAGTTCTTC. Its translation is CASSVPSGRGYNEQFF.

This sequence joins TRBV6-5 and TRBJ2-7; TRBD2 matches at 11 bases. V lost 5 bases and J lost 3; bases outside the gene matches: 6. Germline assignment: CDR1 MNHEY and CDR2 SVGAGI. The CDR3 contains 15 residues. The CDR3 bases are TGTGCCAGCAGTCCTCGACTAGCGGGGAGCTACGAGCAGTACTTC. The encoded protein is CASSPRLAGSYEQYF.

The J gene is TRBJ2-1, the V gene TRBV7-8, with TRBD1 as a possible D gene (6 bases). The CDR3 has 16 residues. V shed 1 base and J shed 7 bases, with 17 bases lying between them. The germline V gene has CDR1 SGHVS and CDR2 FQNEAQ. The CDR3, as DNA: TGTGCCAGCAGCTTAGTGGAGTTGGCAGGGGCGAATGAGCAGTTCTTC. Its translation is CASSLVELAGANEQFF.

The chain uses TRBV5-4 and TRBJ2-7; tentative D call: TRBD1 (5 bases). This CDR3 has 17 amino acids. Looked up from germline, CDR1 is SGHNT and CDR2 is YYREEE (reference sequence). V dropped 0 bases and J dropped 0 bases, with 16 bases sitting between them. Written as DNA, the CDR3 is TGTGCCAGCAGCTTGGCTTCCTTGGCAGGGAACTCCTACGAGCAGTACTTC. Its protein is CASSLASLAGNSYEQYF.

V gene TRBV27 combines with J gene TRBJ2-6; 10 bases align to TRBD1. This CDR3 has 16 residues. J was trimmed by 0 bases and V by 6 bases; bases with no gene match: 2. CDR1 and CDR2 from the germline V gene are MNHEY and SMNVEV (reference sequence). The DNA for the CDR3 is TGTGCCAGCAGGGGACAGGGGAACTCTGGGGCCAACGTCCTGACTTTC. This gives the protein CASRGQGNSGANVLTF.

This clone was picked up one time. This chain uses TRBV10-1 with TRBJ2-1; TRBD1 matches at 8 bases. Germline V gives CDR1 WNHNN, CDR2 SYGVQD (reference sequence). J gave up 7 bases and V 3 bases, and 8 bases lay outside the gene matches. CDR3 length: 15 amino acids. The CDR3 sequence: CASSEDRGEANEQFF. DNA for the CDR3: TGCGCCAGCAGTGAAGACAGGGGCGAGGCGAATGAGCAGTTCTTC.

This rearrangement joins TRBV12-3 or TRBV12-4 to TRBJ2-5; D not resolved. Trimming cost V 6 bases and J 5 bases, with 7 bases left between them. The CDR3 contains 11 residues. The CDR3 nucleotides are TGTGCCAGCAGAAACCGGGAGACCCAGTACTTC. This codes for CASRNRETQYF.

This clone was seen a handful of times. The CDR3 loop reads CASSPPLPGENTEAFF. The CDR3 DNA follows: TGTGCCAGCTCACCACCGTTGCCGGGTGAGAACACTGAAGCTTTCTTT. This chain uses TRBV18 with TRBJ1-1, with unresolved D. Trimming cost V 0 bases and J 1 base, with 12 bases left between them. Germline CDR1 is KGHSH and CDR2 is LQKENI. This CDR3 contains 16 residues.

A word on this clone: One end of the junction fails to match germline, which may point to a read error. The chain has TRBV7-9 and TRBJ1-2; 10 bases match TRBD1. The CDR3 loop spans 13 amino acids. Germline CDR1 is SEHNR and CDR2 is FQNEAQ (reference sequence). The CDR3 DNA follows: TGTGCCAGCAGCTTTCAAACAACCGGGACAGGGGACTTC. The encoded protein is CASSFQTTGTGDF.

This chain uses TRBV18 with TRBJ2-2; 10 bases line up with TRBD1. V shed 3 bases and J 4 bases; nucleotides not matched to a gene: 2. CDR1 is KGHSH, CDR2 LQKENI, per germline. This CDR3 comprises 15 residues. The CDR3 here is CASSPGTGVTGELFF. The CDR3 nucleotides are TGTGCCAGCTCACCCGGGACAGGGGTCACCGGGGAGCTGTTTTTT.

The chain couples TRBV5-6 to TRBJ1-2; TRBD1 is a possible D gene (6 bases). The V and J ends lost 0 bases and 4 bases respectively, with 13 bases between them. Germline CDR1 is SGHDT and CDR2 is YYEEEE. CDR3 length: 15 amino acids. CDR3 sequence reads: CASSLDWTALYGYTF. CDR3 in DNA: TGTGCCAGCAGCTTGGATTGGACAGCACTCTATGGCTACACCTTC.

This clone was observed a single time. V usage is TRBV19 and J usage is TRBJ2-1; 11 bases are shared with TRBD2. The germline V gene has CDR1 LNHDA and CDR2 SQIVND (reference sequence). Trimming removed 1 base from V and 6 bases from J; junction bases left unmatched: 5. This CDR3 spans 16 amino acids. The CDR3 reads CASSIGRLAGFNEQFF. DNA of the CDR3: TGTGCCAGTAGTATAGGTAGACTAGCGGGGTTCAATGAGCAGTTCTTC.

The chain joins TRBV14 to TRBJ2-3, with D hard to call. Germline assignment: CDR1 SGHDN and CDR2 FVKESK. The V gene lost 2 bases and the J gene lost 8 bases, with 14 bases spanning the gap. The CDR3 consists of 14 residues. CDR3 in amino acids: CASSQFGSLGTQYF. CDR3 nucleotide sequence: TGTGCCAGCAGCCAATTCGGGTCTTTAGGTACGCAGTATTTT.